A single sample is the source of the 22 T cell receptor beta chains below, sequenced in a study of T cell responses to AZD1222 COVID-19 vaccine (dated by TCRdb to the early 2020s). Per the publication, the time point label means: baseline before first vaccination. Libraries came from the immunoSEQ multiplex PCR assay. Drawn from immuneACCESS, this table holds only the in-frame rearrangements with V and J called that TCRdb kept. Clones are partly lost; checked studies trace under half to an unresolved V gene and leave the rest unexplained. For this sample there are around 150,000 clones; around 90% appear just once. The ten largest make up roughly 5% of the sample. The material was peripheral blood, obtained on day 0 of AZD1222 vaccination. The receptors come from an adult in good health.

The genes are TRBV3-1 (or the pseudogene TRBV3-2) and TRBJ1-5, with D hard to call. Per germline, CDR1 LGHDT and CDR2 YNNKEL (reference sequence). The CDR3 runs 16 residues. Trimming removed 0 bases from V and 2 bases from J, with 11 bases in between. CDR3 sequence: CASSQDSTGGNQPQHF. The CDR3 DNA follows: TGTGCCAGCAGCCAAGACTCCACGGGAGGCAATCAGCCCCAGCATTTT.

This chain links TRBV28 with TRBJ1-2; a possible D gene is TRBD1 (6 bases). CDR1 is MDHEN, CDR2 SYDVKM, per germline. V was cut by 6 bases and J by 4 bases, with 21 bases left in between. The CDR3 runs to 16 residues. The CDR3 protein is CASSITGSGDFYGYTF. The CDR3 region has the DNA TGTGCCAGCAGCATTACAGGGTCGGGGGATTTCTATGGCTACACCTTC.

This chain links TRBV4-1 with TRBJ1-1; the D is unclear. V was clipped by 1 base and J by 5 bases, with 5 bases between them. The CDR3 totals 12 residues. Germline V lookup: CDR1 MGHRA, CDR2 YSYEKL. The CDR3, as DNA: TGCGCCAGCAGCCAAGGATTGACTGAAGCTTTCTTT. Translating it yields CASSQGLTEAFF.

This clone was picked up a small number of times. The rearrangement links TRBV5-1 to TRBJ1-2; D gene uncertain. From germline, CDR1 is SGHRS and CDR2 YFSETQ. This CDR3 is built from 15 residues. V lost 3 bases and J 0 bases, leaving 12 bases between the germline ends. CDR3 protein: CASSYNGGSNYGYTF. The CDR3, as DNA: TGCGCCAGCAGCTACAACGGCGGTTCTAACTATGGCTACACCTTC.

Only one count was recorded for this clone. This chain connects TRBV4-1 to TRBJ2-7; 7 bases are shared with TRBD1. The J segment lost 6 bases and the V segment lost 1 base, leaving 9 bases of the junction unmatched. CDR1 MGHRA and CDR2 YSYEKL come from the germline V gene. This CDR3 contains 15 residues. CDR3 coding DNA: TGCGCCAGCAGCCAAGGACAGGGAGTAAAGCGCGAGCAGTACTTC. Translation gives CASSQGQGVKREQYF.

The CDR3: CASSSGQGSTDTQYF. For the CDR3, the DNA is TGCGCCAGCAGCTCGGGACAGGGAAGCACAGATACGCAGTATTTT. The chain combines TRBV5-1 with TRBJ2-3; TRBD1 matches at 9 bases. The V gene end was trimmed by 3 bases and the J gene end by 0 bases; junction bases not matched to a gene: 2. This CDR3 comprises 15 residues. Germline V lookup: CDR1 SGHRS, CDR2 YFSETQ.

The chain joins TRBV5-1 to TRBJ2-3; maybe TRBD1 (7 bases). The CDR3 runs to 16 residues. Germline V CDR1 and CDR2: SGHRS, YFSETQ. The V end was cut by 4 bases, the J end by 1 base, with 16 bases between. Here the CDR3 DNA reads TGCGCCAGCAGCCGAGTCGACAGGGAGGGCACAGATACGCAGTATTTT. It is translated as CASSRVDREGTDTQYF.

The count of this clone is one. The rearrangement uses TRBV20-1 and TRBJ2-2, with TRBD2 identical over 14 bases. Per germline, CDR1 DFQATT and CDR2 SNEGSKA (reference sequence). With V trimmed by 3 bases and J by 4 bases, 13 bases remained unmatched. The CDR3 loop spans 19 amino acids. In nucleotides, the CDR3 is TGCAGTGCTAGTCGGACTAGCGGGAGGTCAGACGCACCCACCGGGGAGCTGTTTTTT. Amino acids: CSASRTSGRSDAPTGELFF.

This chain connects TRBV28 to TRBJ1-4; 8 nucleotides align to TRBD1. After removal of 2 bases from V and 7 bases from J, the junction contained 6 bases not matched to a gene. The CDR3 extends over 15 amino acids. CDR1 is MDHEN, CDR2 SYDVKM, per germline. DNA for the CDR3: TGTGCCAGCAGTTTACTCCCACAGGGGGTTGAAAAACTGTTTTTT. Translating it yields CASSLLPQGVEKLFF.

The chain couples TRBV7-2 to TRBJ1-5; D uncertain. The V end lost 0 bases, the J end lost 6 bases, and 12 bases lay between the germline ends. This CDR3 spans 15 amino acids. CDR1 is SGHTA and CDR2 is FQGNSA in the germline V gene. In nucleotides, the CDR3 is TGTGCCAGCAGCTTAGCGCTCAGCGGGAGTCAGCCCCAGCATTTT. Protein sequence: CASSLALSGSQPQHF.

V usage is TRBV5-1 and J usage is TRBJ1-6; D possibly corresponds to TRBD1 (6 bases). The CDR3 has 16 residues. The germline V gene encodes CDR1 SGHRS and CDR2 YFSETQ. V lost 4 bases and J lost 3, with 14 bases in between. CDR3 sequence: CASSRTGPSYNSPLHF. CDR3 DNA sequence: TGCGCCAGCAGCCGAACAGGGCCGAGCTATAATTCACCCCTCCACTTT.

V gene TRBV6-5 combines with J gene TRBJ2-7; D call uncertain. The CDR3 totals 12 residues. Germline V gene sequence: CDR1 MNHEY, CDR2 SVGAGI. The V gene lost 4 bases and the J gene lost 7 bases, with 11 bases spanning the gap. The CDR3 coding sequence is TGTGCCAGCAGTTGGGTGCCGAGGGAGCAGTACTTC. The encoded protein is CASSWVPREQYF.

The chain employs TRBV6-2 or TRBV6-3 and TRBJ1-2; D is undetermined. The CDR3 is made up of 15 amino acids. V gave up 6 bases and J gave up 1 base, with 15 bases separating them. Germline-derived CDR1 and CDR2 are MNHEY and SVGEGT. CDR3 sequence: CASSFQLRDNYGYTF. In DNA form, the CDR3 reads TGTGCCAGCAGCTTTCAACTCCGGGATAACTATGGCTACACCTTC.

This chain joins TRBV6-6 and TRBJ1-6; 11 nucleotides match TRBD1. CDR1 is MNHNY, CDR2 SVGAGI, per germline (reference sequence). Trimming cost V 6 bases and J 6 bases; bases outside gene matches: 4. The CDR3 loop spans 15 amino acids. CDR3 loop: CASSWGTGGNSPLHF. The CDR3 DNA sequence: TGTGCCAGCAGCTGGGGGACAGGGGGTAATTCACCCCTCCACTTT.

The chain employs TRBV7-9 and TRBJ1-2; D is unclear. The germline gives CDR1 SEHNR, CDR2 FQNEAQ (reference sequence). V was shortened by 1 base and J by 5 bases, with 11 bases between the two germline ends. The CDR3 consists of 14 residues. CDR3 coding DNA: TGTGCCAGCAGCTTAGATAGGTCGTTTTATGGCTACACCTTC. The encoded protein is CASSLDRSFYGYTF.

The chain carries TRBV2 and TRBJ1-3; D possibly corresponds to TRBD1 (6 bases). This CDR3 is 17 amino acids long. The germline V and J ends were trimmed by 6 bases and 0 bases, with 18 bases remaining between them. Germline loops: CDR1 SNHLY, CDR2 FYNNEI. DNA of the CDR3: TGTGCCAGCAGGGGTAAACTGACAGGCCGCTCTGGAAACACCATATATTTT. As protein: CASRGKLTGRSGNTIYF.

The chain employs TRBV6-1 and TRBJ2-3, with 14 bases aligning to TRBD2. The germline V gene has CDR1 MNHNS and CDR2 SASEGT. V shed 1 base, J shed 6 bases, and the junction held 6 bases outside the gene matches. This CDR3 region has 17 residues. The CDR3 DNA sequence: TGTGCCAGCAGTGAAGATGGGACTAGCGGGAGTAGGGATACGCAGTATTTT. This translates into CASSEDGTSGSRDTQYF.

The V and J genes are TRBV18 and TRBJ1-4, with D unclear. Germline loops: CDR1 KGHSH, CDR2 LQKENI. The CDR3 sequence is 16 residues long. Trimming left V 4 bases short and J 0 bases short, with 12 bases between. The CDR3 spells CASSLGGGATNEKLFF. The CDR3 DNA reads TGTGCCAGCTCACTCGGTGGAGGTGCAACTAATGAAAAACTGTTTTTT.

The chain carries TRBV18 and TRBJ2-7; TRBD1 matches 12 bases. The CDR3 consists of 15 residues. Germline loops: CDR1 KGHSH, CDR2 LQKENI. V lost 4 bases and J lost 4; bases outside the gene matches: 5. Written as DNA, the CDR3 is TGTGCCAGCTCACGTACGGGACAGGGGGCATACGAGCAGTACTTC. This gives the protein CASSRTGQGAYEQYF.

This chain links TRBV24-1 with TRBJ2-3, with D possibly called TRBD1 or TRBD2 (6 bases each). CDR3 length: 18 amino acids. Trimming cost V 1 base and J 4 bases, with 20 bases left between them. Germline values: CDR1 KGHDR, CDR2 SFDVKD. The CDR3 reads CATSDFATRGVWADTQYF. The CDR3 coding sequence is TGTGCCACCAGTGATTTCGCAACGAGGGGGGTCTGGGCAGATACGCAGTATTTT.

The chain carries TRBV6-5 and TRBJ2-7; D call uncertain. Looked up from germline, CDR1 is MNHEY and CDR2 is SVGAGI. CDR3 length: 15 amino acids. V gave up 0 bases and J gave up 3 bases, with 12 bases separating them. This CDR3 reads CASSYSKKVGYEQYF. CDR3 coding DNA: TGTGCCAGCAGTTACTCGAAAAAGGTCGGCTACGAGCAGTACTTC.

The rearrangement joins TRBV7-2 to TRBJ1-4; unclear D gene. Per the germline V gene, CDR1 is SGHTA and CDR2 is FQGNSA. The ends were cut back, 2 bases at V and 7 bases at J, with 11 bases in the middle. CDR3 length equals 14 residues. This chain's CDR3 is CASSLTPISEKLFF. Written as DNA, the CDR3 is TGTGCCAGCAGCTTAACGCCGATCAGTGAAAAACTGTTTTTT.